The table lists the clone carrying this TCR beta chain with a few counts. At the DNA level, this CDR3 is encoded by other sequences in the same sample as well. The data derive from a study of OX40 agonist ivuxolimab in advanced cancers. Libraries were prepared by immunoSEQ multiplex PCR; TCRdb keeps only in-frame clonotypes and omits some of them. The sample contains roughly 53,000 clones, 90% of which appear only once. The germline V gene has CDR1 SGHRS and CDR2 YFSETQ. Trimming removed 4 bases from V and 5 bases from J; junction bases left unmatched: 10. The CDR3 totals 15 residues. The TCR was taken from an adult with an advanced solid tumor such as melanoma, head and neck, liver or kidney cancer. This specimen consisted of CD4+ or CD8+ T cells sorted from blood, obtained in a trial of the OX40 agonist ivuxolimab. The chain has TRBV5-1 and TRBJ2-5; TRBD2 agrees at 8 bases. The CDR3 is CASSTGRGAGETQYF. The CDR3 DNA sequence: TGCGCCAGCAGCACGGGGCGGGGGGCCGGGGAGACCCAGTACTTC.